The 2 T cell receptor beta chains in this list originate from one sample, sequenced in a study of T cell repertoires in cytomegalovirus infection. These receptors' antigens are unknown. Via MiXCR, TCRdb re-called the reads, giving one row per CDR3 protein. The sample holds about 340,000 distinct CDR3 sequences, under 35% seen once. The specimen comprised cultured PBMCs, sampled from culture after CMV antigen stimulation. The receptors were sampled from a human donor in good health (CMV status not recorded). Some clones in this sample may be carry-over from other donors' samples.

This chain connects TRBV20-1 to TRBJ1-1; D not certain. The germline CDR1 and CDR2 sequences are DFQATT and SNEGSKA (reference sequence). The CDR3 is 14 amino acids. V gave up 0 bases and J gave up 3 bases, with 11 bases separating them. The CDR3 sequence: CSARDFRLDTEAFF. Here the CDR3 DNA reads TGCAGTGCTAGAGATTTTAGGCTTGACACTGAAGCTTTCTTT.

This clonotype was counted a few times. For the CDR3, the DNA is TGTGCCAGCAGCCTTAACGTGGGGGTCCATAATGAAAAACTGTTTTTT. It codes for CASSLNVGVHNEKLFF. The chain combines TRBV7-9 with TRBJ1-4; the D gene is possibly TRBD1 (5 bases). The CDR3 covers 16 residues. The germline V gene has CDR1 SEHNR and CDR2 FQNEAQ (reference sequence). Trimming removed 5 bases from V and 4 bases from J, with 17 bases in between.